This T cell receptor beta chain was retrieved from a study of blood T cell repertoires in COVID-19. At the level of the study: Samples came from the United States, Italy and Spain, spanning acute and convalescent COVID-19.

This clone was detected a few times. Germline-derived CDR1 and CDR2 are MDHEN and SYDVKM. Trimming took 4 bases from V and 7 from J; bases not matched to a gene: 10. The CDR3 length is 14 residues. Per the original methods: The authors estimated nucleated cell counts from reference gene primer amplification. Generated by immunoSEQ multiplex PCR, the TCRdb table keeps only in-frame clones and is missing some. For V, J and clone size, that table is used; D and trimming come from the DNA. The sample consists of some 100,000 clones, under 80% of them appearing once. The chain couples TRBV28 to TRBJ2-7; 7 bases agree with TRBD1. Sequencing used peripheral blood. This sequence was found in a man in his 70s with COVID-19, enrolled during active disease. CDR3 loop: CASSSPQGPREQYF. Written as DNA, the CDR3 is TGTGCCAGCAGTTCCCCACAGGGGCCCCGGGAGCAGTACTTC.